The source of this T cell receptor beta chain is a study of beta chain features in type 1 diabetes. Findings and caveats of the study: Compared with healthy donors, patients appeared to share more similar naive, central memory and regulatory TCRB repertoires. For patients and controls alike, PCR might favor shorter templates to the same degree. For Type 1 diabetes patients, all four CD4+ subsets carried TCRB CDR3s that were moderately but significantly shorter.

The table lists this clone with a few counts. Its target is unknown. There was one heparinised blood draw per donor, averaging around 0.11 L. Using CD45RO/CCR7/CD25/CD127/CD95/CD27, CD4+ naive, central memory, regulatory and stem cell-like memory cells were sorted. The CDR3 has 15 residues. From germline, CDR1 is SGHKS and CDR2 YYEKEE (reference sequence). Trimming shortened V by 5 bases and J by 5 bases, and 20 bases separated the two germline ends. All of the isolated RNA was reverse transcribed, so expressed TCRB transcripts were sequenced. The table came from immunoSEQ multiplex PCR; TCRdb's copy has only in-frame clones and leaves some out. The sample records roughly 230,000 clones, under 13% being singletons.

This sequence originates from a man aged 30-40 years with type 1 diabetes. The specimen was naive CD4+ T cells from blood. The rearrangement joins TRBV5-5 to TRBJ2-7, with D unclear. The CDR3 loop reads CASSSLTLNANEQYF. The CDR3 DNA follows: TGTGCCAGCAGTTCCCTGACTCTCAACGCCAACGAGCAGTACTTC.